This T cell receptor beta chain derives from a study of T cell changes during pregnancy in multiple sclerosis. J lost 0 bases, V lost 6 bases, and 0 bases had no gene match. The CDR3 sequence is 13 residues long. The germline V gene encodes CDR1 SQVTM and CDR2 ANQGSEA. Method: immunoSEQ multiplex PCR; TCRdb's copy keeps in-frame clones and lacks some. The sample lists about 70,000 clones, roughly 94% occurring once. The source material was peripheral blood, sampled after pregnancy. The V gene is TRBV29-1, the J gene TRBJ2-1, with 9 bases matching TRBD2. This sequence originates from a female donor with multiple sclerosis, enrolled in a pregnancy study. The chain's CDR3 is CSVTSGSYNEQFF. CDR3 DNA: TGCAGCGTGACTAGCGGCTCCTACAATGAGCAGTTCTTC.